The clone carrying this T cell receptor (beta chain) showed up just a few times. Its antigen is still unknown. The sample belongs to a study of T cell repertoires in cytomegalovirus infection. Study context: Evidence of both CMV infection and a matching HLA type came from public TCR beta signatures.

TCRdb reprocessed the reads with MiXCR, giving one entry per CDR3 protein. The sample records approximately 500,000 distinct CDR3 sequences, about 11% being singletons. Findings and limits, study-wide: The study found HLA-C-restricted CMV-specific TCR beta clonotypes dominating the ex vivo response. Cumulative frequency of public TCR beta families picked out carriers of CMV plus the relevant HLA.

This sequence originates from a human donor in good health (CMV status not recorded). Some clones in this sample may be carry-over from other donors' samples. The specimen was PBMCs.

The chain's CDR3 is CASSEGIGTEAFF. The CDR3 DNA is TGTGCCAGCAGTGAAGGCATCGGCACTGAAGCTTTCTTT. J is TRBJ1-1 and V is TRBV2; D uncertain. This CDR3 has 13 residues. Per germline, CDR1 SNHLY and CDR2 FYNNEI. The V end lost 1 base, the J end lost 4 bases, and 7 bases lay between the germline ends.